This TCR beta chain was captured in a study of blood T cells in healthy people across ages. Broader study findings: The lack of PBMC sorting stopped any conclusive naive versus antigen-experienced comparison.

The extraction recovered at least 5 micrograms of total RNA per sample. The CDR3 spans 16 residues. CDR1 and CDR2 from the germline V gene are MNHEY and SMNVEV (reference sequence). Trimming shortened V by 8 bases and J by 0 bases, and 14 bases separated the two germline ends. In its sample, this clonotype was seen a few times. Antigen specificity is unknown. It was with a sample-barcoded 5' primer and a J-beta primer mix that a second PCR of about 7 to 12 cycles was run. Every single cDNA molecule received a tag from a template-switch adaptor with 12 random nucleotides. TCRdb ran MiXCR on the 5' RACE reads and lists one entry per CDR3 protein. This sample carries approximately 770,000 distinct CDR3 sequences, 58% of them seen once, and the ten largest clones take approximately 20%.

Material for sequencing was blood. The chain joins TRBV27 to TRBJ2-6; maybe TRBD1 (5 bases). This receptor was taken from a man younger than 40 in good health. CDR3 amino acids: CASCEGVGSGANVLTF. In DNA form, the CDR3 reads TGTGCCAGCTGTGAAGGGGTGGGCTCTGGGGCCAACGTCCTGACTTTC.